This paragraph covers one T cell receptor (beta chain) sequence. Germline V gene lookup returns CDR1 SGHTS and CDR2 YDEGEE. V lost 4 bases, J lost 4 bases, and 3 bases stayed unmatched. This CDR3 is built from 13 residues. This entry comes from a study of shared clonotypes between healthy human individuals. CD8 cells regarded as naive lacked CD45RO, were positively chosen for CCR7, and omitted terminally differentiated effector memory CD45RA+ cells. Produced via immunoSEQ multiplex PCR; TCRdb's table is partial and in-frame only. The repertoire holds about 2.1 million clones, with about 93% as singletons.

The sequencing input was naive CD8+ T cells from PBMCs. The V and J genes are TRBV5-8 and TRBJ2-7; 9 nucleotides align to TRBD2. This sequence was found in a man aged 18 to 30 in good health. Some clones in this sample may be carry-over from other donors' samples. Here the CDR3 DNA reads TGTGCCAGCAGCCCTAGCGGGATGTACGAGCAGTACTTC. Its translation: CASSPSGMYEQYF.